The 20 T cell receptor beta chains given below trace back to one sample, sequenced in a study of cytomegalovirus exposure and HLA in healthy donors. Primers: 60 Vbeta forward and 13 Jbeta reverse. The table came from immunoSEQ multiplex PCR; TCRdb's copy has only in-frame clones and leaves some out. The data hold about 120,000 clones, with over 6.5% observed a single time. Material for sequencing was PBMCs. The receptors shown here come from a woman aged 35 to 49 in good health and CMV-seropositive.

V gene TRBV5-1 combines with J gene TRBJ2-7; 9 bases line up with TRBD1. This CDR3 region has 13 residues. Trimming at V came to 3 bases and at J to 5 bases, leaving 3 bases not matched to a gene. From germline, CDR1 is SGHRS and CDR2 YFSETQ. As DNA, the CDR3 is TGCGCCAGCAGCTCACAGGGGGCCCACGAGCAGTACTTC. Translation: CASSSQGAHEQYF.

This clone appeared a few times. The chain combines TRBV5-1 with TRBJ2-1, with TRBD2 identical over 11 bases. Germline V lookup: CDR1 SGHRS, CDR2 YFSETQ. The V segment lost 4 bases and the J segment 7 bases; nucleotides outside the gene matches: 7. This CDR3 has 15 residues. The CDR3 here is CASSPTSGGANEQFF. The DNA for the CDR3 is TGCGCCAGCAGCCCCACTAGCGGGGGCGCGAATGAGCAGTTCTTC.

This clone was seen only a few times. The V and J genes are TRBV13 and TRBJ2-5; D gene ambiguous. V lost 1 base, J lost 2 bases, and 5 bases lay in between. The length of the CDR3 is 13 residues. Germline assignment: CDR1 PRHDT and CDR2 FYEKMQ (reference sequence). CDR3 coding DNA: TGTGCCAGCAGCTTAGAGCAACAAGAGACCCAGTACTTC. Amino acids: CASSLEQQETQYF.

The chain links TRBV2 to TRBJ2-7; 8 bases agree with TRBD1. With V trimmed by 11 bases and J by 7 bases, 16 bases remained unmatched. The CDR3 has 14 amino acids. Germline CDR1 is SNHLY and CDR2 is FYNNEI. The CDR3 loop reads CASGEGTGQREQYF. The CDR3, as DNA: TGTGCCTCAGGAGAGGGGACAGGTCAAAGGGAGCAGTACTTC.

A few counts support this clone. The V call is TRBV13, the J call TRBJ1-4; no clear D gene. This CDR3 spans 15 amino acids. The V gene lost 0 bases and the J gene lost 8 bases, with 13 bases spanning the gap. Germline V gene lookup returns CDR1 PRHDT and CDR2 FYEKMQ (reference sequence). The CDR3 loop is CASSLGRRAGEKLFF. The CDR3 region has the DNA TGTGCCAGCAGCTTAGGCCGAAGGGCGGGAGAAAAACTGTTTTTT.

The CDR3 nucleotides read TGTGCCAGCAGCGTAATAGGGGGAAGCTCCTACAATGAGCAGTTCTTC. It codes for CASSVIGGSSYNEQFF. The chain employs TRBV9 and TRBJ2-1, with D possibly being TRBD1 (6 bases). Trimming stripped 1 base from V and 0 bases from J, with 11 bases between. This CDR3 spans 16 amino acids. The germline V gene encodes CDR1 SGDLS and CDR2 YYNGEE.

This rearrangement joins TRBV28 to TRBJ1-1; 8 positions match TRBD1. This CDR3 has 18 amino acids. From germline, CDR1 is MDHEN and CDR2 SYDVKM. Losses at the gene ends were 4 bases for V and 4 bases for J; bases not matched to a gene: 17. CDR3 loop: CASSSPVPTGAFLTEAFF. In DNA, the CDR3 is TGTGCCAGCAGTTCGCCTGTTCCGACAGGGGCCTTCCTCACTGAAGCTTTCTTT.

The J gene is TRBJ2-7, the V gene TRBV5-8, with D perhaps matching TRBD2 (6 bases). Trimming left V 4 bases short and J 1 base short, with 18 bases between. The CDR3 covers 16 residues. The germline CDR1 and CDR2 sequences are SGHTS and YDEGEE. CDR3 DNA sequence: TGTGCCAGCAGCCTCGGAGGGCGACCTACTTCCTACGAGCAGTACTTC. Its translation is CASSLGGRPTSYEQYF.

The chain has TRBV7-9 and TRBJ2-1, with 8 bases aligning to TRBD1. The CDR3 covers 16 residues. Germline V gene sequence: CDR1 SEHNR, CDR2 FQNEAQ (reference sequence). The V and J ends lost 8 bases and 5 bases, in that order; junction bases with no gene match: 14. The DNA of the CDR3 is TGTGCCAGCGGAAACTATTACGGACAGGGTAACAATGAGCAGTTCTTC. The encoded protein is CASGNYYGQGNNEQFF.

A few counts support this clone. CDR3 coding DNA: TGTGCCACCAGCCGACAAACAGGGGGTCCCCAGTTCTTC. Its protein is CATSRQTGGPQFF. The chain is built from TRBV15 and TRBJ2-1; 8 positions agree with TRBD1. V lost 5 bases to trimming and J lost 13 bases; unmatched junction nucleotides: 10. The CDR3 contains 13 residues. Germline CDR1 and CDR2: LNHNV and YYDKDF (reference sequence).

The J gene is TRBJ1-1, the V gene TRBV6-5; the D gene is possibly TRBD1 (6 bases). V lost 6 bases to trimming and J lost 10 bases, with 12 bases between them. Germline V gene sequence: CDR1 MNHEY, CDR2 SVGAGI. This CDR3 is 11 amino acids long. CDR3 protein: CASSEQGAAFF. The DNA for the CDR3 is TGTGCCAGCAGCGAACAGGGTGCAGCTTTCTTT.

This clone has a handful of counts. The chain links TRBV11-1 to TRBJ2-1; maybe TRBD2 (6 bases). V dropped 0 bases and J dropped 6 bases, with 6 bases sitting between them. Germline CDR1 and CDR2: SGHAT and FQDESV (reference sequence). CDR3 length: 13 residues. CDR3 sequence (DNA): TGTGCCAGCAGCTTAGCGGGGGGCAATGAGCAGTTCTTC. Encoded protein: CASSLAGGNEQFF.

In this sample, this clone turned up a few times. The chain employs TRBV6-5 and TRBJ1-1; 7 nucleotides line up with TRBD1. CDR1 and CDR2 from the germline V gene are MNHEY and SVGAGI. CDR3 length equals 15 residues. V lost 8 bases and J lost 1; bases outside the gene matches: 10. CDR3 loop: CASEDRMTRNTEAFF. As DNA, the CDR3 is TGTGCCAGCGAGGACAGGATGACTCGGAACACTGAAGCTTTCTTT.

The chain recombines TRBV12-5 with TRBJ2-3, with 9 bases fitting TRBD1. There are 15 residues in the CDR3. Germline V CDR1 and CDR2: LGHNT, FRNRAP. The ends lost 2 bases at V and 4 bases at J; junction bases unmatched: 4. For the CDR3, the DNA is TGTGCTAGTGGTTTGTTGACAGGGGGGGCAGATACGCAGTATTTT. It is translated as CASGLLTGGADTQYF.

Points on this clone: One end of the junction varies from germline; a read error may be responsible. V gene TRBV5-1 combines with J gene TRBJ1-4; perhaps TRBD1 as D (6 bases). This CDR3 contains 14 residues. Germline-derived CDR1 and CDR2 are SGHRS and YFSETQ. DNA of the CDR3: TGCGCCAGCAGCTTGAACAGGGATAATGAAAAACTGTCTTTT. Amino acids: CASSLNRDNEKLSF.

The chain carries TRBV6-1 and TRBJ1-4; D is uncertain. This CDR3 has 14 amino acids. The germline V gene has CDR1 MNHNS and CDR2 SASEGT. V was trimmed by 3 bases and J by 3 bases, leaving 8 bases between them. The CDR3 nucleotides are TGTGCCAGCAGTGATTGGAGACCTAATGAAAAACTGTTTTTT. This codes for CASSDWRPNEKLFF.

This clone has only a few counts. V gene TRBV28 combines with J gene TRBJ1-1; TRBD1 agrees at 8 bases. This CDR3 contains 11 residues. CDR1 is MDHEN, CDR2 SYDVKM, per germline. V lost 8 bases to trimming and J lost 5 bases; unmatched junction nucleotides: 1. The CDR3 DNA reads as TGTGCCAGCGGGGACAGGACTGAAGCTTTCTTT. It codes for CASGDRTEAFF.

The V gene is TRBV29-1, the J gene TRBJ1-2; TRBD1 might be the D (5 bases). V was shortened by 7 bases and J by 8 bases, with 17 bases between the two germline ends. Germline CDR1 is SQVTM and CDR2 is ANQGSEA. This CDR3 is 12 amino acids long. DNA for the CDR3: TGCAGCGGATACAGGAGCCTTTGGGGCTACACCTTC. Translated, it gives CSGYRSLWGYTF.

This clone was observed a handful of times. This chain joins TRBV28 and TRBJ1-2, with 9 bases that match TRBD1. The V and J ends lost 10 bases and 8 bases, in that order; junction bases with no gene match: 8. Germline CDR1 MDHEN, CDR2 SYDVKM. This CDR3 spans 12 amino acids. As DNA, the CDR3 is TGTGCCATTTTACAGGGGGCTCAAGGCTACACCTTC. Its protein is CAILQGAQGYTF.

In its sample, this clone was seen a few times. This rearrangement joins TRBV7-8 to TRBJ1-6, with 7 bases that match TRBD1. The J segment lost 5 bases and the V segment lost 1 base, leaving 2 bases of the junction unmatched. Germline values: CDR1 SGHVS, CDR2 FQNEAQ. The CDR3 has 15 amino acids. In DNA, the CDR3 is TGTGCCAGCAGCTTAGAGGGGGCGCATAATTCACCCCTCCACTTT. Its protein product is CASSLEGAHNSPLHF.